One and the same sample provided the 17 T cell receptor beta chains below, sequenced in a study (dated by TCRdb to between 2015 and 2016). The library was prepared using 5' RACE. For sequencing, an Illumina MiSeq was employed. The public reads were run again by TCRdb, first through fastp at Q25 and then through MiXCR, and only productive beta chains were kept. Rows merge per CDR3 protein into single entries with the most common DNA and genes. The sample profile shows 53,000 or so distinct CDR3 sequences; approximately 25% of them were found once. The ten largest clones take up 2.5% to 4% of the sample. Sequenced input: tumor-infiltrating naive CD4+ T cells sorted from the breast tumor. The sample's cell subset or site label, decoded: naive CD4+ T cells, CD4+CD45RA+CD25-. The receptors derive from a female donor with breast cancer.

This clonotype was seen only a few times. The chain couples TRBV6-2 or TRBV6-3 to TRBJ1-2; D unclear. The CDR3 runs 13 residues. Trimming shortened V by 6 bases and J by 5 bases, and 13 bases separated the two germline ends. Germline-derived CDR1 and CDR2 are MNHEY and SVGEGT. The DNA for the CDR3 is TGTGCCAGCAGCCGGACGGACGCATATGGCTACACCTTC. Its protein is CASSRTDAYGYTF.

This clonotype has only a few counts. The chain joins TRBV7-9 to TRBJ1-5, with TRBD1 matching over 7 bases. CDR1 is SEHNR and CDR2 is FQNEAQ in the germline V gene (reference sequence). V shed 2 bases and J 3 bases; nucleotides not matched to a gene: 4. The CDR3 length is 15 residues. The CDR3, as DNA: TGTGCCAGCAGCTTATGGGGACAGATCAATCAGCCCCAGCATTTT. It is translated as CASSLWGQINQPQHF. The full variable domain, with the rest looked up from reference TRBV7-9 and TRBJ1-5, is DTGVSQNPRHKITKRGQNVTFRCDPISEHNRLYWYRQTLGQGPEFLTYFQNEAQLEKSRLLSDRFSAERPKGSFSTLEIQRTEQGDSAMYLCASSLWGQINQPQHFGDGTRLSIL.

The chain recombines TRBV7-9 with TRBJ2-3, with D perhaps TRBD2 (6 bases). The CDR3 consists of 16 residues. Germline assignment: CDR1 SEHNR and CDR2 FQNEAQ (reference sequence). V lost 5 bases and J 0 bases, leaving 15 bases between the germline ends. The CDR3 loop is CASSILTGTSTDTQYF. CDR3 in DNA: TGTGCCAGCAGCATCCTAACCGGGACTAGCACAGATACGCAGTATTTT.

The sample holds one count of this clonotype. J is TRBJ2-1 and V is TRBV6-5; TRBD2 matches at 8 bases. Germline CDR1 reads MNHEY; CDR2 reads SVGAGI. The CDR3 covers 14 residues. J was trimmed by 10 bases and V by 6 bases; bases with no gene match: 11. CDR3 bases: TGTGCCAGCAGACCTGGGGATAGCGGGAAAGAGCAGTTCTTC. Translation: CASRPGDSGKEQFF.

The table lists this clonotype with a few counts. As DNA, the CDR3 is TGCAGCGTGCGTATAGGACTCGGAATGAACAATGAGCAGTTCTTC. Translating gives CSVRIGLGMNNEQFF. The genes are TRBV29-1 and TRBJ2-1; TRBD2 is a possible D gene (5 bases). The CDR3 is 15 residues long. CDR1 and CDR2 from the germline V gene are SQVTM and ANQGSEA. V was pared by 6 bases and J by 5 bases, with 20 bases between.

Remarks on this clonotype: A much larger clonotype is one base distant, so this may be a read error. V gene TRBV6-2 or TRBV6-3 combines with J gene TRBJ2-1, with D unresolved. Trimming left V 7 bases short and J 3 bases short, with 4 bases between. Germline CDR1 MNHEY, CDR2 SVGEGT. The CDR3 length is 11 residues. The CDR3 loop reads CASMDYNEQFF. The DNA for the CDR3 is TGTGCCAGCATGGACTACAATGAGCAGTTCTTC.

CDR3 region: CASSVRGPEGGELFF. In DNA form, the CDR3 reads TGTGCCAGCAGCGTTCGGGGCCCGGAGGGCGGGGAGCTGTTTTTT. The rearrangement links TRBV7-9 to TRBJ2-2; D possibly corresponds to TRBD2 (6 bases). This CDR3 is 15 amino acids long. Trimming left V 5 bases short and J 7 bases short, with 17 bases between. Per germline, CDR1 SEHNR and CDR2 FQNEAQ (reference sequence).

The chain combines TRBV3-1 with TRBJ1-1, with 9 bases aligning to TRBD1. This CDR3 has 15 amino acids. The V segment lost 5 bases and the J segment 2 bases; nucleotides outside the gene matches: 6. Per germline, CDR1 LGHDT and CDR2 YNNKEL (reference sequence). CDR3 nucleotides: TGTGCCAGCAGCAGACCGGGACAGGGCAACACTGAAGCTTTCTTT. Its translation is CASSRPGQGNTEAFF.

This clonotype showed up just a few times. The chain has TRBV11-2 and TRBJ2-3, with TRBD2 matching over 11 bases. The V gene's germline CDR1 is SGHAT and CDR2 FQNNGV. The junction had 9 bases not matched to a gene; V was cut back by 3 bases and J by 7 bases. CDR3 size: 16 residues. CDR3 DNA: TGTGCCAGCAGCTTGGGGACTAGCGGCTTGGCTAATACGCAGTATTTT. Amino acid sequence: CASSLGTSGLANTQYF. Combining the CDR3 with reference TRBV11-2 and TRBJ2-3 gives the whole variable domain EAGVAQSPRYKIIEKRQSVAFWCNPISGHATLYWYQQILGQGPKLLIQFQNNGVVDDSQLPKDRFSAERLKGVDSTLKIQPAKLEDSAVYLCASSLGTSGLANTQYFGPGTRLTVL.

Comments on this clonotype: Germline and junction disagree at one end, which may indicate a read error. This chain connects TRBV6-5 to TRBJ1-2, with D possibly TRBD1 on 5 matching bases. The CDR3 has 14 amino acids. Germline CDR1 MNHEY, CDR2 SVGAGI. The CDR3 loop reads CASTEKGSNCGYTF. For the CDR3, the DNA is TGTGCCAGCACGGAAAAGGGGAGTAACTGTGGCTACACCTTC.

This clonotype showed up just a few times. The chain joins TRBV20-1 to TRBJ1-5, with 7 bases lining up with TRBD1. Germline V gene lookup returns CDR1 DFQATT and CDR2 SNEGSKA (reference sequence). This CDR3 is built from 14 residues. V shed 5 bases, J shed 3 bases, and the junction held 7 bases outside the gene matches. The CDR3 nucleotides read TGCAGTGCTTTCGTCGGACAGGACAATCAGCCCCAGCATTTT. This codes for CSAFVGQDNQPQHF.

This sequence joins TRBV20-1 and TRBJ2-4; no clear D gene. The V end was cut by 1 base, the J end by 8 bases, with 6 bases between. The CDR3 consists of 11 residues. The germline gives CDR1 DFQATT, CDR2 SNEGSKA (reference sequence). The CDR3 DNA reads TGCAGTGCTAGAGGCAACGACATTCAGTACTTC. It is translated as CSARGNDIQYF.

The genes are TRBV7-6 and TRBJ1-5, with D possibly matching TRBD1 (6 bases). CDR3 length: 17 amino acids. With 7 bases removed from V and 0 bases from J, the gap between germline ends came to 19 bases. Germline CDR1 is SGHVS and CDR2 is FNYEAQ. CDR3 in amino acids: CASNTSGRDNSNQPQHF. Here the CDR3 DNA reads TGTGCCAGCAACACTTCAGGGAGGGACAATAGCAATCAGCCCCAGCATTTT. Full variable domain (remainder filled in from reference TRBV7-6 and TRBJ1-5): GAGVSQSPRYKVTKRGQDVALRCDPISGHVSLYWYRQALGQGPEFLTYFNYEAQQDKSGLPNDRFSAERPEGSISTLTIQRTEQRDSAMYRCASNTSGRDNSNQPQHFGDGTRLSIL.

This clonotype has a handful of counts. The chain combines TRBV6-1 with TRBJ1-1, with a possible D match to TRBD1 (6 bases). The CDR3 has 14 residues. Trimming cost V 7 bases and J 3 bases, with 15 bases left between them. The germline CDR1 and CDR2 sequences are MNHNS and SASEGT. Here the CDR3 DNA reads TGTGCCAGCACCAGGGGCGAGTGGGACACTGAAGCTTTCTTT. It encodes CASTRGEWDTEAFF.

Regarding this clonotype: This may be a read error: a much more frequent sequence differs by one nucleotide. The chain employs TRBV20-1 and TRBJ1-2; D might be TRBD1 (6 bases). There are 14 residues in the CDR3. Germline values: CDR1 DFQATT, CDR2 SNEGSKA (reference sequence). The CDR3 loop is CRASTPRGTLGYTF. The CDR3 DNA follows: TGCAGGGCTAGTACCCCCAGGGGAACCCTGGGCTACACCTTC.

This clonotype was recorded a few times. The chain is built from TRBV3-1 and TRBJ2-2, with no clear D. Trimming removed 3 bases at V and 7 bases at J, with 9 bases between. CDR1 and CDR2 (germline): LGHDT, YNNKEL (reference sequence). CDR3 length: 13 amino acids. CDR3 sequence: CASSQRLDGELFF. CDR3 DNA sequence: TGTGCCAGCAGCCAGAGGTTGGACGGGGAGCTGTTTTTT.

The chain links TRBV20-1 to TRBJ1-2; D is possibly TRBD1 (6 bases). CDR3 size: 18 residues. The ends were cut back, 1 base at V and 0 bases at J, with 21 bases in the middle. Per the germline V gene, CDR1 is DFQATT and CDR2 is SNEGSKA (reference sequence). CDR3 protein: CSARGRPSGQIPNYGYTF. The CDR3 bases are TGCAGTGCTAGAGGGCGACCAAGCGGACAGATTCCTAACTATGGCTACACCTTC.